A single sample is the source of the 10 T cell receptor beta chains below, sequenced in a study of shared clonotypes between healthy human individuals. Method: immunoSEQ multiplex PCR; TCRdb's copy keeps in-frame clones and lacks some. The data show over 2,000,000 clones, roughly 95% seen once. CD45RO-negative, CCR7-positively selected cells formed the naive CD8 fraction, excluding terminally differentiated effector memory CD45RA+ cells. Sequenced material: naive CD8+ T cells from PBMCs. Receptor source: a man in his late teens or twenties in good health. Some clones in this sample may be carry-over from other donors' samples.

This chain uses TRBV29-1 with TRBJ2-7; 8 positions match TRBD1. The V gene's germline CDR1 is SQVTM and CDR2 ANQGSEA. This CDR3 is 14 amino acids long. The V and J ends lost 5 bases and 2 bases, in that order; junction bases with no gene match: 8. The CDR3 nucleotides read TGCAGCGTTACGCCGGGACAGGCGGCCTACGAGCAGTACTTC. Translation gives CSVTPGQAAYEQYF.

The chain recombines TRBV11-3 with TRBJ1-3; weak D call: TRBD1 (6 bases). The CDR3 contains 14 residues. Trimming removed 5 bases at V and 0 bases at J, with 8 bases between. Germline CDR1 and CDR2: SGHNT and YENEEA. This CDR3 is CASSHRDSGNTIYF. DNA of the CDR3: TGTGCCAGCAGCCACAGGGACTCTGGAAACACCATATATTTT.

This sequence joins TRBV6-4 and TRBJ2-1; 11 nucleotides align to TRBD2. The CDR3 loop spans 15 amino acids. V was pared by 2 bases and J by 7 bases, with 4 bases of the junction left unmatched. CDR1 is MRHNA, CDR2 SNTAGT, per germline. For the CDR3, the DNA is TGTGCCAGCAGTGACCTAGCGGGAGGACGGAATGAGCAGTTCTTC. It translates to CASSDLAGGRNEQFF.

This clone occurred once. The V gene is TRBV5-4, the J gene TRBJ2-1; D not certain. V lost 4 bases and J lost 5, with 10 bases in between. The CDR3 has 13 residues. CDR1 SGHNT and CDR2 YYREEE come from the germline V gene (reference sequence). The CDR3 here is CASSGSKDNEQFF. Here the CDR3 DNA reads TGTGCCAGCAGCGGCTCCAAAGACAATGAGCAGTTCTTC.

The rearrangement links TRBV4-1 to TRBJ1-3; weak D call: TRBD1 (5 bases). With 0 bases removed from V and 4 bases from J, the gap between germline ends came to 10 bases. The CDR3 contains 15 residues. In germline, CDR1 is MGHRA, CDR2 YSYEKL. The CDR3 is CASSQDGGEGNTIYF. As DNA, the CDR3 is TGCGCCAGCAGCCAAGACGGAGGGGAAGGAAACACCATATATTTT.

The sample holds a few counts of this clone. The CDR3 region has the DNA TGTGCCAGCAGCTTGGCCGCGAGGGCCTCCGTCGGTGAGCAGTTCTTC. Amino acid sequence: CASSLAARASVGEQFF. The rearrangement uses TRBV5-8 and TRBJ2-1; D perhaps matches TRBD2 (5 bases). V lost 0 bases to trimming and J lost 9 bases, with 19 bases between them. This CDR3 comprises 16 residues. Germline V gene sequence: CDR1 SGHTS, CDR2 YDEGEE.

The CDR3 sequence is CASSSQEIRGLGEKLFF. CDR3 DNA: TGCGCCAGCAGCTCCCAGGAAATCAGGGGGCTGGGTGAAAAACTGTTTTTT. V and J are TRBV5-1 and TRBJ1-4; 8 bases map to TRBD1. The ends lost 3 bases at V and 7 bases at J; junction bases unmatched: 14. The CDR3 runs to 17 residues. Germline V CDR1 and CDR2: SGHRS, YFSETQ.

Written as DNA, the CDR3 is TGTGCCACCAGCAGAGATCCTGACGGGGTCTCCTACGAGCAGTACTTC. This sequence encodes CATSRDPDGVSYEQYF. This chain connects TRBV15 to TRBJ2-7; D might be TRBD2 (5 bases). CDR1 and CDR2 from the germline V gene are LNHNV and YYDKDF (reference sequence). The CDR3 contains 16 residues. V lost 0 bases and J 0 bases, leaving 12 bases between the germline ends.

J is TRBJ2-7 and V is TRBV4-1, with 7 bases that match TRBD1. The V segment lost 1 base and the J segment 3 bases; nucleotides outside the gene matches: 6. Per the germline V gene, CDR1 is MGHRA and CDR2 is YSYEKL. This CDR3 region has 15 residues. The CDR3 region has the DNA TGCGCCAGCAGCCAAGGGGGACAGCAAAACTACGAGCAGTACTTC. It is translated as CASSQGGQQNYEQYF.

The rearrangement uses TRBV29-1 and TRBJ2-5; weak D call: TRBD2 (6 bases). The J call may be wrong; the DNA end is better matched by TRBJ2-7. The CDR3 covers 13 residues. Per the germline V gene, CDR1 is SQVTM and CDR2 is ANQGSEA. CDR3 sequence (DNA): TGCAGCGTTGGGGGAGGTCCATCCTACGAGCAGTACTTC. Protein sequence: CSVGGGPSYEQYF.